The sequence of this TCR beta chain was determined in a study of human T cells and chemical hapten exposure. It was from unfractionated whole blood that total RNA was extracted. Only a few counts were recorded for this clonotype. In the original analysis: The number of TCRs in each sample had a median of about 95,000 and spanned about 23,224 to 690,600. TCRdb analysed the 5' RACE reads with MiXCR anew, one entry per CDR3 protein. TCRdb's processing, not the authors' own work, is the source of the V and J calls. Here the sample spans roughly 81,000 distinct CDR3 sequences, about 15% being singletons. V gave up 6 bases and J gave up 6 bases, with 16 bases separating them. Germline values: CDR1 SQVTM, CDR2 ANQGSEA. There are 13 residues in the CDR3.

The rearrangement uses TRBV29-1 and TRBJ2-3; a weak D match, TRBD2 (6 bases). The TCR comes from a female donor in good health. CDR3 coding DNA: TGCAGCGTCCTAGGGACTGTCACGGATACGCAGTATTTT. The encoded protein is CSVLGTVTDTQYF.